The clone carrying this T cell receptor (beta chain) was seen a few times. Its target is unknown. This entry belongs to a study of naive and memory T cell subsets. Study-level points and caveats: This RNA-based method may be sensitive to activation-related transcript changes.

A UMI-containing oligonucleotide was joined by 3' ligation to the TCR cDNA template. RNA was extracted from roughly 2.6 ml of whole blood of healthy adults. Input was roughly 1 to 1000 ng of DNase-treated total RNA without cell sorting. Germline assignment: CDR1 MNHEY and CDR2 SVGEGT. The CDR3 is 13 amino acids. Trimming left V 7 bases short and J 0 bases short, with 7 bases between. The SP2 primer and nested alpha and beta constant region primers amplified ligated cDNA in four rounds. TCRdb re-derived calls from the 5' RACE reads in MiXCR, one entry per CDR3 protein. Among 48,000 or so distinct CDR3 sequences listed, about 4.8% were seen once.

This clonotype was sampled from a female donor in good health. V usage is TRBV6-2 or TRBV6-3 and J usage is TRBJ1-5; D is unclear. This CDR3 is CASTVYSNQPQHF. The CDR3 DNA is TGTGCCAGCACCGTCTATAGCAATCAGCCCCAGCATTTT.